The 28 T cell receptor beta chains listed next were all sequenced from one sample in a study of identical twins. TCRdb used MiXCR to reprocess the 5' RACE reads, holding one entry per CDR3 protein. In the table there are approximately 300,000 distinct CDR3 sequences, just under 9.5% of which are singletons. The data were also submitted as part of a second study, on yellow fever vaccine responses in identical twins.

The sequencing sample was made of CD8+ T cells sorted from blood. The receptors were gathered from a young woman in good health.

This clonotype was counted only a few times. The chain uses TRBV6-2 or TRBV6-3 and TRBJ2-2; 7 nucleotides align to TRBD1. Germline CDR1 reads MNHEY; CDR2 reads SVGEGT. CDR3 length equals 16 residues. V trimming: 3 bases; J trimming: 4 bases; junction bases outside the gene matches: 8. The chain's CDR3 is CASSYPPSGGTGELFF. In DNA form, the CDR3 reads TGTGCCAGCAGTTATCCTCCTTCAGGGGGCACCGGGGAGCTGTTTTTT.

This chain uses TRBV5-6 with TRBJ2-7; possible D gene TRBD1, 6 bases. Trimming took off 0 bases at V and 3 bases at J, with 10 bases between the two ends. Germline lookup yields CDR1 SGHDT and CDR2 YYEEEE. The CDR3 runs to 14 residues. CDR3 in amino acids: CASSLAMDSYEQYF. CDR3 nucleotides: TGTGCCAGCAGCTTGGCGATGGACAGCTACGAGCAGTACTTC.

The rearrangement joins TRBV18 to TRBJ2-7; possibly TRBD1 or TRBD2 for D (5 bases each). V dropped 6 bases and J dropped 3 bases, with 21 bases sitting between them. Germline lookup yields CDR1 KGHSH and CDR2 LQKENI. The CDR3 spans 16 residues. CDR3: CASSLSPPGASYEQYF. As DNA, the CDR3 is TGTGCCAGCTCCCTCTCCCCCCCCGGGGCGAGCTACGAGCAGTACTTC.

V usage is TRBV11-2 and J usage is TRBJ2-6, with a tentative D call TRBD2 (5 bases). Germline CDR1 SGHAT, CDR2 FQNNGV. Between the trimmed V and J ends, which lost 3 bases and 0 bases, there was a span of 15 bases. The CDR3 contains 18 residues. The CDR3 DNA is TGTGCCAGCAGCTTGTGGGAGACACCCTTCTCTGGGGCCAACGTCCTGACTTTC. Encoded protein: CASSLWETPFSGANVLTF.

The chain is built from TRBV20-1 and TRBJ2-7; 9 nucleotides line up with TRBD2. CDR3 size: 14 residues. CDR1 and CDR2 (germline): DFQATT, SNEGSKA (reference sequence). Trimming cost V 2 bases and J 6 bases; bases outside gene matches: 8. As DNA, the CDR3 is TGCAGTGCTAGAATCCCTCGCGGGGGGGTCGAGCAGTACTTC. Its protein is CSARIPRGGVEQYF.

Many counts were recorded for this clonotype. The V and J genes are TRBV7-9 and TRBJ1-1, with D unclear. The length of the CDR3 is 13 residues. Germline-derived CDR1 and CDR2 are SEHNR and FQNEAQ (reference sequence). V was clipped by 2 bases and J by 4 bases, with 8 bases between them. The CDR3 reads CASSLHPGTEAFF. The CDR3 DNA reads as TGTGCCAGCAGCTTACATCCCGGCACTGAAGCTTTCTTT.

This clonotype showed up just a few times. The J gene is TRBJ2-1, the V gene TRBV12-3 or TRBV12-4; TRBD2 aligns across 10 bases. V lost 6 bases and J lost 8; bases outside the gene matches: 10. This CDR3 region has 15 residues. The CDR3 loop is CASSRAGGLYDEQFF. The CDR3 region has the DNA TGTGCCAGCAGCAGAGCGGGGGGGCTGTACGATGAGCAGTTCTTC.

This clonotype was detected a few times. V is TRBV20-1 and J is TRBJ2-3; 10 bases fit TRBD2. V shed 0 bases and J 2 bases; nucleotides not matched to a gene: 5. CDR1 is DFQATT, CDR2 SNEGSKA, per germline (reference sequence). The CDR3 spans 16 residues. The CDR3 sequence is CSARDQSGRATDTQYF. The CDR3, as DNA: TGCAGTGCTAGAGATCAGAGCGGGAGGGCCACAGATACGCAGTATTTT.

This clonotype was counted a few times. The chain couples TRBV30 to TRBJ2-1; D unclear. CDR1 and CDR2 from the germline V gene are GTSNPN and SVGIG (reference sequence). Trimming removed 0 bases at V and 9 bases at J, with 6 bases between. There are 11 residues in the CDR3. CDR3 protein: CAWSVSPEQFF. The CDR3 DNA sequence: TGTGCCTGGAGTGTCTCCCCTGAGCAGTTCTTC.

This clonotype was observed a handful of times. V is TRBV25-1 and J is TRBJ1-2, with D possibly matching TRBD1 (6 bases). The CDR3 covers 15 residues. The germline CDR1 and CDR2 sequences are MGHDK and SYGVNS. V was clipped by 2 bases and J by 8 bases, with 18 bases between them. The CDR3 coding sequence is TGTGCCAGCAGTGAACATCTTGGACAGAGGGAAGGCTACACCTTC. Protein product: CASSEHLGQREGYTF.

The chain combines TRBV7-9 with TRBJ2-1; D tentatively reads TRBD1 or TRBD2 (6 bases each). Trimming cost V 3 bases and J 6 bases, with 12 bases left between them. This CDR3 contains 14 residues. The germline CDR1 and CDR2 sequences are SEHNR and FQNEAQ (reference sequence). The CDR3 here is CASSFEGGTNEQFF. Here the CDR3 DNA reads TGTGCCAGCAGCTTCGAGGGGGGCACCAATGAGCAGTTCTTC.

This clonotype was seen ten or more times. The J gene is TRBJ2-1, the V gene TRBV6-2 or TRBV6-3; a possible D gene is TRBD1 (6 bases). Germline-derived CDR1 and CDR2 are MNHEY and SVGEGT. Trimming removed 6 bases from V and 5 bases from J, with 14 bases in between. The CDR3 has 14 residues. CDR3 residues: CASRDSLENNEQFF. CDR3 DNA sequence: TGTGCCAGCAGGGACAGCCTAGAGAACAATGAGCAGTTCTTC.

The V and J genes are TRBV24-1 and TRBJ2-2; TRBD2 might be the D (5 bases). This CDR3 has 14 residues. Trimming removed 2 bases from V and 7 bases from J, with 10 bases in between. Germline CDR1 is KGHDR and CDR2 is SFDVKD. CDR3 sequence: CATSDYSVGGELFF. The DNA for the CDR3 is TGTGCCACCAGTGATTATAGCGTAGGCGGGGAGCTGTTTTTT.

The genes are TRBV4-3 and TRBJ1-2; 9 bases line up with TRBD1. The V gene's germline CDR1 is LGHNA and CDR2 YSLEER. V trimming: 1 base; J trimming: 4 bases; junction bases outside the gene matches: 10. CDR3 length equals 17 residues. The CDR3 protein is CASSQGTGGPNAYGYTF. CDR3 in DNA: TGCGCCAGCAGCCAAGGTACAGGGGGCCCCAACGCCTATGGCTACACCTTC.

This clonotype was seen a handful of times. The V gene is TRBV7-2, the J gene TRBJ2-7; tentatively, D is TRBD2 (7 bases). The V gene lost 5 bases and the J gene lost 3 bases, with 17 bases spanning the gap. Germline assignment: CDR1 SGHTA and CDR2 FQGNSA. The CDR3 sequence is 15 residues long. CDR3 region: CASSTMVGGGYEQYF. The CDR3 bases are TGTGCCAGCAGCACCATGGTAGGGGGGGGCTACGAGCAGTACTTC.

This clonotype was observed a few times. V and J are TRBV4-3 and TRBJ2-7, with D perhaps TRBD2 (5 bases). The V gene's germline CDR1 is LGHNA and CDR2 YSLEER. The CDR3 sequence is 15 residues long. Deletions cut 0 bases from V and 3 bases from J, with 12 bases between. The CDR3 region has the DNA TGCGCCAGCAGCCAAGATCGGGGAAGACTCTACGAGCAGTACTTC. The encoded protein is CASSQDRGRLYEQYF.

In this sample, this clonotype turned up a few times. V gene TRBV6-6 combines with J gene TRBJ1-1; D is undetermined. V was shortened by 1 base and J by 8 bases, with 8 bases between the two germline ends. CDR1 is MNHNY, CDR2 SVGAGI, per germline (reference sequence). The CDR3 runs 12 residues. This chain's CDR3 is CASSYFDGEAFF. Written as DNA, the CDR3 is TGTGCCAGCAGTTACTTCGACGGAGAAGCTTTCTTT.

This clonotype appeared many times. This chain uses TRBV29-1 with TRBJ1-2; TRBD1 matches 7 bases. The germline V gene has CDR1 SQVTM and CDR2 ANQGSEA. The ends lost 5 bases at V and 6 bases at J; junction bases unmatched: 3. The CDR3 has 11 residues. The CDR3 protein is CSVPQGHGYTF. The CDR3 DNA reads TGCAGCGTTCCACAGGGGCATGGCTACACCTTC.

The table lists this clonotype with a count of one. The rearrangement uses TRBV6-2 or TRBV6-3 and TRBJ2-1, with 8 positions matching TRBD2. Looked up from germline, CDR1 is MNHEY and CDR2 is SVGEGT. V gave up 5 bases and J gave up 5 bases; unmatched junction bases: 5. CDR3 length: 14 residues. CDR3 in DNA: TGTGCCAGCAGTCCGCAAGCGGGAGACAATGAGCAGTTCTTC. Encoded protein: CASSPQAGDNEQFF.

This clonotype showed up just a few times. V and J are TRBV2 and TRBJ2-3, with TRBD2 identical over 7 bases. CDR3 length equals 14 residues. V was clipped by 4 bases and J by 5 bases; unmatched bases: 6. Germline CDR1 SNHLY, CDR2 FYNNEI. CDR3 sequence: CASSGDGGGDTQYF. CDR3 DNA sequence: TGTGCCAGCAGTGGTGATGGCGGGGGAGATACGCAGTATTTT.

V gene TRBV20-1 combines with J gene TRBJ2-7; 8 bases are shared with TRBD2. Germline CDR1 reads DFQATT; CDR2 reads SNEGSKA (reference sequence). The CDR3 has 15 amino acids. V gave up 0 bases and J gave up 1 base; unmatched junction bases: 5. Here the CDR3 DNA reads TGCAGTGCTAGAGATCCCGGGACTAGTTCCTACGAGCAGTACTTC. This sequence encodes CSARDPGTSSYEQYF.

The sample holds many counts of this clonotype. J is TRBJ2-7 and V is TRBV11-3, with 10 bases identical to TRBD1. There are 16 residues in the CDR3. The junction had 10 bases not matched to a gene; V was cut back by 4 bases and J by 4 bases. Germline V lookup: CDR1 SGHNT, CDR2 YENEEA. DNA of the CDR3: TGTGCCAGCAGCTCCAGTTCCGGGACAGGGGCATACGAGCAGTACTTC. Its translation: CASSSSSGTGAYEQYF.

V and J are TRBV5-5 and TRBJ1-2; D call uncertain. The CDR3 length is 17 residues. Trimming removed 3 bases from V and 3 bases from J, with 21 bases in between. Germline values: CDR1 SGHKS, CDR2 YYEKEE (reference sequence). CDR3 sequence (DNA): TGTGCCAGCAGCTCTCCAACCTCCCCGGGATATGACTATGGCTACACCTTC. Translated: CASSSPTSPGYDYGYTF.

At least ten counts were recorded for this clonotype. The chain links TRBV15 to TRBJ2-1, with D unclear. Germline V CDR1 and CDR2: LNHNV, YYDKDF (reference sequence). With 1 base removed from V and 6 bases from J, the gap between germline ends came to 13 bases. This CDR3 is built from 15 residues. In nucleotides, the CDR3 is TGTGCCACCAGCAGAGGGGTTACTGGCGGCAATGAGCAGTTCTTC. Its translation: CATSRGVTGGNEQFF.

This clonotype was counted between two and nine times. The CDR3 bases are TGCAGTCCTTGGGACAGGGGATCCGGGGAGCTGTTTTTT. As protein: CSPWDRGSGELFF. The chain employs TRBV20-1 and TRBJ2-2, with 10 positions matching TRBD1. CDR1 DFQATT and CDR2 SNEGSKA come from the germline V gene (reference sequence). The CDR3 covers 13 residues. Trimming at V came to 8 bases and at J to 6 bases, leaving 6 bases not matched to a gene.

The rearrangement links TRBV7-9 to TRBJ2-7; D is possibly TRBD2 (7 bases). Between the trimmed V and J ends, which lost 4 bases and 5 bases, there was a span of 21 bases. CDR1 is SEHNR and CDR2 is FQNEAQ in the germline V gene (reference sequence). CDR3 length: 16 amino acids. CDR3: CASSSPRGGLENEQYF. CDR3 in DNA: TGTGCCAGCAGCTCCCCCCGCGGGGGCCTCGAGAACGAGCAGTACTTC.

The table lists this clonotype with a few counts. The CDR3 sequence: CSATSSGTYEQYF. CDR3 bases: TGCAGTGCCACCTCTAGCGGAACCTACGAGCAGTACTTC. The chain couples TRBV20-1 to TRBJ2-7; 7 bases are a match to TRBD2. With 6 bases clipped from V and 2 bases from J, the junction kept 7 bases outside the gene matches. CDR1 DFQATT and CDR2 SNEGSKA come from the germline V gene (reference sequence). The CDR3 spans 13 residues.

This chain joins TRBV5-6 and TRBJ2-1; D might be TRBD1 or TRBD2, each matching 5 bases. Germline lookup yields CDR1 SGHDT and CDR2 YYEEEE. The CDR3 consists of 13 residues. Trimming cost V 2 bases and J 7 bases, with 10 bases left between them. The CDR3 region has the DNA TGTGCCAGCAGCTTTGGGGGTGCGAATGAGCAGTTCTTC. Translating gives CASSFGGANEQFF.